This TCR beta chain is drawn from a study of T-cell memory formation after mild COVID-19. Whole-study findings and limits: The study detected some responding clones in pre-infection memory, suggesting cross-reactive memory joined. The CD4+ clones that contracted clustered mainly within CM and EM, and the CD8+ clones concentrated in EMRA.

After removal of 2 bases from V and 6 bases from J, the junction contained 13 bases not matched to a gene. This CDR3 has 18 amino acids. A few counts support this clonotype. The antigen is undetermined. TCRdb ran MiXCR on the 5' RACE reads and lists one entry per CDR3 protein. In the table there are about 290,000 distinct CDR3 sequences, around a sixth of which are singletons. V usage is TRBV12-3 or TRBV12-4 and J usage is TRBJ2-4; 10 nucleotides agree with TRBD1. The TCR sequence derives from a man younger than 35 who had mild COVID-19 (a few samples of this study predate the infection). Cell type and time point are not known. Sequenced sample: PBMCs or a T cell subset sorted from them (not recorded which). The CDR3, as DNA: TGTGCCAGCAGTTTATCACTGGGTTGGGACAGGGGAGGAAACATTCAGTACTTC. Its protein is CASSLSLGWDRGGNIQYF.